One sample yielded the 30 T cell receptor beta chains listed below, sequenced in a study of T cell responses to AZD1222 COVID-19 vaccine. The repertoire was sequenced with immunoSEQ multiplex PCR; TCRdb's copy has only in-frame clones and lacks some. The table lists roughly 140,000 clones, about 91% of them singletons. The sample here was peripheral blood, taken on day 0 of MenACWY control vaccination. These receptors came from an adult in good health.

This clone appeared once. The chain links TRBV5-4 to TRBJ2-1; 14 nucleotides align to TRBD2. CDR1 and CDR2 from the germline V gene are SGHNT and YYREEE (reference sequence). The V gene end was trimmed by 4 bases and the J gene end by 6 bases; junction bases not matched to a gene: 3. The CDR3 covers 15 residues. The CDR3 sequence: CASSPGTSGSNEQFF. In DNA, the CDR3 is TGTGCCAGCAGCCCCGGGACTAGCGGGAGCAATGAGCAGTTCTTC.

The genes are TRBV6-2 or TRBV6-3 and TRBJ1-2; D is unclear. The CDR3 spans 13 residues. Germline loops: CDR1 MNHEY, CDR2 SVGEGT. V lost 5 bases and J lost 4, with 11 bases in between. The CDR3 DNA reads TGTGCCAGCAGTCATAGGACCGTCTATGGCTACACCTTC. This gives the protein CASSHRTVYGYTF.

The CDR3 DNA sequence: TGTGCCAGAAGCCACCCCGGGACGACAGGGGAGCAGTACTTC. Encoded protein: CARSHPGTTGEQYF. The V and J genes are TRBV5-3 and TRBJ2-7; 7 nucleotides agree with TRBD1. TRBV5-3 qualifies as an ORF whose function is uncertain. This CDR3 has 14 residues. Germline trimming cut 4 bases from V and 7 bases from J; bases unmatched to any gene: 11.

The chain employs TRBV5-1 and TRBJ2-5; 14 nucleotides align to TRBD2. The germline CDR1 and CDR2 sequences are SGHRS and YFSETQ. The CDR3 runs to 18 residues. The V gene end was trimmed by 4 bases and the J gene end by 3 bases; junction bases not matched to a gene: 11. The CDR3 DNA follows: TGCGCCAGCAGCCTAGGACTAGCGGGGGGACTACTTAAAGAGACCCAGTACTTC. Translating gives CASSLGLAGGLLKETQYF.

The CDR3 DNA is TGTGCCAGCAGTTACACCGCCGGGACTTCGGTGGGCTACACCTTC. It yields the protein CASSYTAGTSVGYTF. This chain uses TRBV6-2 or TRBV6-3 with TRBJ1-2; a weak D match, TRBD1 (5 bases). In germline, CDR1 is MNHEY, CDR2 SVGEGT. The germline V and J ends were trimmed by 2 bases and 8 bases, with 18 bases remaining between them. The CDR3 loop spans 15 amino acids.

The V and J genes are TRBV9 and TRBJ1-4, with a tentative D call TRBD1 (5 bases). V lost 3 bases and J lost 7, with 16 bases in between. This CDR3 has 15 amino acids. Germline V gene sequence: CDR1 SGDLS, CDR2 YYNGEE. The chain's CDR3 is CASSDHRGVGEKLFF. The CDR3 DNA is TGTGCCAGCAGCGATCACCGGGGGGTGGGTGAAAAACTGTTTTTT.

On this clone itself: Within the sample, other DNA sequences also encode this same CDR3. The chain has TRBV7-9 and TRBJ2-7, with no clear D. CDR3 length: 14 residues. V was trimmed by 6 bases and J by 7 bases, leaving 19 bases between them. The V gene's germline CDR1 is SEHNR and CDR2 FQNEAQ (reference sequence). The CDR3 sequence is CASSKGRLSNEQYF. The DNA of the CDR3 is TGTGCCAGCAGTAAGGGCAGGTTAAGCAATGAGCAGTACTTC. Supplemented by reference TRBV7-9 and TRBJ2-7, the full variable domain reads DTGVSQNPRHKITKRGQNVTFRCDPISEHNRLYWYRQTLGQGPEFLTYFQNEAQLEKSRLLSDRFSAERPKGSFSTLEIQRTEQGDSAMYLCASSKGRLSNEQYFGPGTRLTVT.

The rearrangement links TRBV3-1 (or the pseudogene TRBV3-2) to TRBJ1-2; D may be TRBD1 (5 bases). The CDR3 loop spans 13 amino acids. Germline V gives CDR1 LGHDT, CDR2 YNNKEL (reference sequence). V was shortened by 2 bases and J by 4 bases, with 8 bases between the two germline ends. CDR3 protein: CASSQQGSYGYTF. The CDR3 region has the DNA TGTGCCAGCAGCCAACAGGGTAGCTATGGCTACACCTTC.

This chain uses TRBV7-6 with TRBJ2-1, with D perhaps matching TRBD2 (5 bases). V lost 0 bases, J lost 4 bases, and 16 bases lay in between. Germline V gives CDR1 SGHVS, CDR2 FNYEAQ. This CDR3 has 17 amino acids. CDR3 coding DNA: TGTGCCAGCAGCTTAGCGCTATCAAGGGAGATATACAATGAGCAGTTCTTC. Protein product: CASSLALSREIYNEQFF. The full variable domain, completed using reference TRBV7-6 and TRBJ2-1, is GAGVSQSPRYKVTKRGQDVALRCDPISGHVSLYWYRQALGQGPEFLTYFNYEAQQDKSGLPNDRFSAERPEGSISTLTIQRTEQRDSAMYRCASSLALSREIYNEQFFGPGTRLTVL.

The rearrangement uses TRBV3-1 (or the pseudogene TRBV3-2) and TRBJ1-1; maybe TRBD1 (6 bases). The length of the CDR3 is 15 residues. The V end was cut by 4 bases, the J end by 4 bases, with 16 bases between. CDR1 is LGHDT, CDR2 YNNKEL, per germline (reference sequence). The DNA of the CDR3 is TGTGCCAGCAGCCCCCCGAAGGGGGAAGTCACTGAAGCTTTCTTT. Translating it yields CASSPPKGEVTEAFF.

The chain carries TRBV6-2 or TRBV6-3 and TRBJ2-7; a possible D gene is TRBD2 (6 bases). V was pared by 6 bases and J by 3 bases, with 15 bases between. The CDR3 runs to 14 residues. The V gene's germline CDR1 is MNHEY and CDR2 SVGEGT. CDR3 in DNA: TGTGCCAGCAGCCCGAGGAGGGGTATCTACGAGCAGTACTTC. Amino acids: CASSPRRGIYEQYF.

The chain has TRBV30 and TRBJ1-3; tentative D call: TRBD1 (5 bases). The CDR3 has 16 residues. V was trimmed by 2 bases and J by 0 bases, leaving 14 bases between them. The germline CDR1 and CDR2 sequences are GTSNPN and SVGIG (reference sequence). The CDR3 coding sequence is TGTGCCTGGAGTTTTGATCAGGGCGGCTCTGGAAACACCATATATTTT. Translated, it gives CAWSFDQGGSGNTIYF.

This chain links TRBV28 with TRBJ2-2, with a possible D match to TRBD1 (5 bases). CDR3 length: 15 amino acids. Trimming took off 2 bases at V and 3 bases at J, with 10 bases between the two ends. Germline V gives CDR1 MDHEN, CDR2 SYDVKM. CDR3 sequence: CASSLRKGYTGELFF. In nucleotides, the CDR3 is TGTGCCAGCAGTTTAAGGAAGGGGTACACCGGGGAGCTGTTTTTT. The complete variable domain, with remaining parts taken from reference TRBV28 and TRBJ2-2, reads DVKVTQSSRYLVKRTGEKVFLECVQDMDHENMFWYRQDPGLGLRLIYFSYDVKMKEKGDIPEGYSVSREKKERFSLILESASTNQTSMYLCASSLRKGYTGELFFGEGSRLTVL.

The chain links TRBV6-5 to TRBJ1-1, with TRBD1 matching 7 bases. The CDR3 has 15 residues. With V trimmed by 5 bases and J by 4 bases, 10 bases remained unmatched. The germline V gene has CDR1 MNHEY and CDR2 SVGAGI. CDR3 sequence: CASSPVRGTVTEAFF. As DNA, the CDR3 is TGTGCCAGCAGTCCGGTCAGGGGGACGGTCACTGAAGCTTTCTTT.

This clone turned up a few times. The rearrangement uses TRBV3-1 (or the pseudogene TRBV3-2) and TRBJ2-2; 8 bases map to TRBD2. The germline V gene encodes CDR1 LGHDT and CDR2 YNNKEL (reference sequence). Germline trimming cut 1 base from V and 6 bases from J; bases unmatched to any gene: 4. The CDR3 covers 15 residues. CDR3 bases: TGTGCCAGCAGCCAAGGACCGGGGGGGGCCGGGGAGCTGTTTTTT. Its translation: CASSQGPGGAGELFF.

The rearrangement joins TRBV5-1 to TRBJ2-7; no reliable D call. This CDR3 region has 15 residues. V dropped 4 bases and J dropped 3 bases, with 17 bases sitting between them. Germline CDR1 is SGHRS and CDR2 is YFSETQ. CDR3 amino acids: CASSARGQVGYEQYF. Here the CDR3 DNA reads TGCGCCAGCAGCGCCCGTGGTCAGGTAGGCTACGAGCAGTACTTC. Supplemented by reference TRBV5-1 and TRBJ2-7, the full variable domain reads KAGVTQTPRYLIKTRGQQVTLSCSPISGHRSVSWYQQTPGQGLQFLFEYFSETQRNKGNFPGRFSGRQFSNSRSEMNVSTLELGDSALYLCASSARGQVGYEQYFGPGTRLTVT.

CDR3: CASSWGLAGGQETQYF. The CDR3 region has the DNA TGTGCCAGCAGCTGGGGACTAGCGGGGGGCCAAGAGACCCAGTACTTC. The chain recombines TRBV11-2 with TRBJ2-5, with TRBD2 matching over 15 bases. Germline V gives CDR1 SGHAT, CDR2 FQNNGV. J gave up 1 base and V 4 bases, and 1 base lay outside the gene matches. This CDR3 is 16 amino acids long.

This clone was counted between two and nine times. This CDR3 is also generated by other DNA sequences in the sample. The V and J genes are TRBV24-1 and TRBJ2-1, with 10 bases identical to TRBD2. The CDR3 loop spans 17 amino acids. After removal of 3 bases from V and 3 bases from J, the junction contained 7 bases not matched to a gene. Looked up from germline, CDR1 is KGHDR and CDR2 is SFDVKD. This CDR3 is CATSDPSGSRFYNEQFF. The CDR3 DNA is TGTGCCACCAGTGATCCTAGCGGGAGCCGCTTCTACAATGAGCAGTTCTTC.

The gene calls are TRBV5-1 and TRBJ2-2; D unresolved. CDR1 and CDR2 (germline): SGHRS, YFSETQ. V was cut by 2 bases and J by 0 bases, with 5 bases left in between. The CDR3 is 14 amino acids. The CDR3 bases are TGCGCCAGCAGCTTTTCAACGAACACCGGGGAGCTGTTTTTT. Protein product: CASSFSTNTGELFF.

V usage is TRBV7-2 and J usage is TRBJ2-7; possibly TRBD2 for D (6 bases). Germline-derived CDR1 and CDR2 are SGHTA and FQGNSA. V dropped 0 bases and J dropped 2 bases, with 11 bases sitting between them. The CDR3 extends over 15 amino acids. CDR3 DNA: TGTGCCAGCAGCTTAGCTGGGACTGACCCCTACGAGCAGTACTTC. As protein: CASSLAGTDPYEQYF.

CDR3 nucleotide sequence: TGTGCCAGCAGTGAGGGGACAGGGGGCGGCAATCAGCCCCAGCATTTT. This gives the protein CASSEGTGGGNQPQHF. V usage is TRBV2 and J usage is TRBJ1-5; 12 positions agree with TRBD1. The CDR3 length is 16 residues. With 3 bases clipped from V and 2 bases from J, the junction kept 2 bases outside the gene matches. Germline assignment: CDR1 SNHLY and CDR2 FYNNEI. The variable domain in full, completed from reference TRBV2 and TRBJ1-5, reads EPEVTQTPSHQVTQMGQEVILRCVPISNHLYFYWYRQILGQKVEFLVSFYNNEISEKSEIFDDQFSVERPDGSNFTLKIRSTKLEDSAMYFCASSEGTGGGNQPQHFGDGTRLSIL.

The CDR3 here is CASSQPGGLLGYTF. The CDR3 DNA reads TGCGCCAGCAGCCAACCAGGGGGCCTTTTAGGGTACACCTTC. The chain carries TRBV4-1 and TRBJ1-2; 8 bases agree with TRBD1. Looked up from germline, CDR1 is MGHRA and CDR2 is YSYEKL. CDR3 length: 14 amino acids. V gave up 2 bases and J gave up 11 bases; unmatched junction bases: 10.

The rearrangement joins TRBV7-2 to TRBJ1-2, with unresolved D. V was pared by 1 base and J by 3 bases, with 12 bases between. The CDR3 is 15 residues long. Looked up from germline, CDR1 is SGHTA and CDR2 is FQGNSA. Written as DNA, the CDR3 is TGTGCCAGCAGCTTAGATGGCAGTACGTACTATGGCTACACCTTC. It is translated as CASSLDGSTYYGYTF.

The chain recombines TRBV7-9 with TRBJ2-3; the D gene is possibly TRBD2 (5 bases). V shed 5 bases and J shed 5 bases, with 17 bases lying between them. The CDR3 totals 15 residues. Germline V lookup: CDR1 SEHNR, CDR2 FQNEAQ (reference sequence). The DNA for the CDR3 is TGTGCCAGCAGCCCCCCCTTTAGGAGCGGAGATACGCAGTATTTT. Encoded protein: CASSPPFRSGDTQYF.

Points on this clone: At one boundary the junction diverges from the germline segment, which might be a read error. The chain combines TRBV7-2 with TRBJ2-7; D perhaps matches TRBD1 (6 bases). The CDR3 length is 15 residues. The germline V gene has CDR1 SGHTA and CDR2 FQGNSA. The CDR3 is CASRLEGDNAYEQYF. As DNA, the CDR3 is TGTGCCAGCAGGTTAGAGGGGGACAACGCCTACGAGCAGTACTTC.

Here the CDR3 reads CAAAEAGYTYEQYF. The CDR3 DNA follows: TGTGCCGCTGCCGAAGCAGGCTATACCTACGAGCAGTACTTC. The chain recombines TRBV6-5 with TRBJ2-7; D unclear. Germline V gives CDR1 MNHEY, CDR2 SVGAGI. This CDR3 is 14 amino acids long. V lost 11 bases and J 2 bases, leaving 19 bases between the germline ends.

This rearrangement joins TRBV6-5 to TRBJ1-4, with 8 bases fitting TRBD1. Germline V gene sequence: CDR1 MNHEY, CDR2 SVGAGI. Losses at the gene ends were 6 bases for V and 3 bases for J; bases not matched to a gene: 6. This CDR3 region has 15 residues. CDR3 region: CASRETGASNEKLFF. CDR3 in DNA: TGTGCCAGCAGAGAGACAGGGGCTTCTAATGAAAAACTGTTTTTT.

This chain connects TRBV24-1 to TRBJ2-5, with TRBD2 matching 8 bases. The junction had 0 bases not matched to a gene; V was cut back by 0 bases and J by 7 bases. The CDR3 runs 13 residues. Germline loops: CDR1 KGHDR, CDR2 SFDVKD. In DNA, the CDR3 is TGTGCCACCAGTGATTTGCGGGGGGGGACCCAGTACTTC. Translated: CATSDLRGGTQYF.

The chain joins TRBV4-3 to TRBJ1-4; D is uncertain. Trimming pared 1 base from V and 5 bases from J, leaving 20 bases between. Germline values: CDR1 LGHNA, CDR2 YSLEER. The CDR3 sequence is 18 residues long. Here the CDR3 DNA reads TGCGCCAGCAGCCAAGCCCCACCCAACAAGAGGGAAAATGAAAAACTGTTTTTT. It translates to CASSQAPPNKRENEKLFF.

This chain uses TRBV7-2 with TRBJ2-2; D ambiguous. Germline CDR1 and CDR2: SGHTA and FQGNSA. Between the trimmed V and J ends, which lost 5 bases and 1 base, there was a span of 8 bases. The CDR3 spans 14 residues. This CDR3 is CASSPDGNTGELFF. The CDR3 DNA sequence: TGTGCCAGCAGCCCGGACGGGAACACCGGGGAGCTGTTTTTT. The variable domain in full, with the rest retrieved from reference TRBV7-2 and TRBJ2-2, is GAGVSQSPSNKVTEKGKDVELRCDPISGHTALYWYRQSLGQGLEFLIYFQGNSAPDKSGLPSDRFSAERTGGSVSTLTIQRTQQEDSAVYLCASSPDGNTGELFFGEGSRLTVL.